The table lists the clone carrying this T cell receptor beta chain with many counts. The antigen is unknown. Input was some 1 million sorted T cells, either CD4+ or CD8+. This specimen comes from a study of neurological immune-mediated disorders. Study observations and caveats: Sharing of CDR3 amino acid sequences among expanded clones across subjects was absent, suggesting private repertoires in all groups.

Germline V lookup: CDR1 DFQATT, CDR2 SNEGSKA (reference sequence). The CDR3 has 20 amino acids. J was trimmed by 5 bases and V by 4 bases; bases with no gene match: 21. The cDNA was produced through 5'RACE with 10-nucleotide random UMIs. Every sequencing run produced over 190 million TCR-beta sequences that came from 15-18 subjects. TCRdb re-called the 5' RACE reads through MiXCR, storing one row per CDR3 protein. The table lists tens of thousands of distinct CDR3 sequences, approximately 5% of them singletons. This TCR came from a woman in her forties or fifties in good health. The rearrangement links TRBV20-1 to TRBJ2-1; TRBD2 agrees at 12 bases. Material: CD4+ T cells from blood. The CDR3 coding sequence is TGCAGTGCTACTCACACAGGACATGGACTAGCGGGGCCCGGGCACAATGAGCAGTTCTTC. This sequence encodes CSATHTGHGLAGPGHNEQFF.